One and the same sample provided the 14 T cell receptor beta chains below, sequenced in a study of blood T cell repertoires in COVID-19 (dated by TCRdb to about 2020). Receptors were amplified or captured by the immunoSEQ multiplex PCR assay. TCRdb carries this immuneACCESS record with in-frame sequences only. Its versions omit some clonotypes, under half of them owing to an unresolved V gene in the studies checked, with the rest unexplained. The sample includes more than 250,000 clones, with roughly nine tenths observed a single time. Jointly, the top ten make up approximately 5% of the sample. Input material: PBMCs or T cells enriched from blood (not recorded which). The receptors were gathered from a woman in her twenties or thirties who had recovered from COVID-19.

The chain recombines TRBV10-3 with TRBJ2-7, with 8 bases aligning to TRBD1. CDR1 is ENHRY and CDR2 is SYGVKD in the germline V gene. V was pared by 10 bases and J by 4 bases, with 12 bases of the junction left unmatched. CDR3 length: 14 amino acids. In DNA, the CDR3 is TGTGCCACGCGTCCTGGACAGGGCATTTACGAGCAGTACTTC. Translation gives CATRPGQGIYEQYF.

This chain connects TRBV24-1 to TRBJ2-1; a possible D gene is TRBD2 (6 bases). The V gene's germline CDR1 is KGHDR and CDR2 SFDVKD. The CDR3 spans 15 residues. V was clipped by 3 bases and J by 1 base, with 9 bases between them. The CDR3 bases are TGTGCCACCAGTGATGGGGGGTTTTCCTACAATGAGCAGTTCTTC. Amino acid sequence: CATSDGGFSYNEQFF.

CDR3 region: CASSIGTGGEQYF. The CDR3 bases are TGTGCCAGTAGTATAGGGACAGGTGGCGAGCAGTACTTC. This chain links TRBV19 with TRBJ2-7; 7 bases line up with TRBD1. CDR1 is LNHDA, CDR2 SQIVND, per germline (reference sequence). The CDR3 has 13 amino acids. The junction had 3 bases not matched to a gene; V was cut back by 1 base and J by 6 bases.

The chain is built from TRBV29-1 and TRBJ2-1, with 10 bases matching TRBD2. There are 16 residues in the CDR3. Looked up from germline, CDR1 is SQVTM and CDR2 is ANQGSEA. V was clipped by 6 bases and J by 3 bases; unmatched bases: 11. The CDR3: CSVGSLAGGLYNEQFF. In nucleotides, the CDR3 is TGCAGCGTCGGATCCTTAGCGGGGGGCCTCTACAATGAGCAGTTCTTC.

CDR3 sequence (DNA): TGCGCCAGCAGGCCCCGACAGGGAACGACCGCCTACGAGCAGTACTTC. As protein: CASRPRQGTTAYEQYF. This rearrangement joins TRBV5-1 to TRBJ2-7; TRBD1 matches at 7 bases. The germline V gene has CDR1 SGHRS and CDR2 YFSETQ. The CDR3 contains 16 residues. V trimming: 5 bases; J trimming: 2 bases; junction bases outside the gene matches: 13.

The rearrangement uses TRBV27 and TRBJ1-2, with D perhaps TRBD1 (5 bases). Germline assignment: CDR1 MNHEY and CDR2 SMNVEV (reference sequence). The CDR3 runs 14 residues. The ends were cut back, 5 bases at V and 8 bases at J, with 18 bases in the middle. CDR3 region: CASSPRTGVHGYTF. DNA for the CDR3: TGTGCCAGCAGTCCCCGGACGGGGGTGCACGGCTACACCTTC.

The V call is TRBV30, the J call TRBJ2-3; TRBD2 matches at 7 bases. From germline, CDR1 is GTSNPN and CDR2 SVGIG (reference sequence). The CDR3 is made up of 14 amino acids. V dropped 1 base and J dropped 2; count of bases not matched to a gene: 3. The CDR3 sequence: CAWSAGGTTDTQYF. The CDR3 nucleotides are TGTGCCTGGAGTGCGGGAGGTACCACAGATACGCAGTATTTT.

The chain couples TRBV4-2 to TRBJ1-6; D not certain. V was pared by 0 bases and J by 9 bases, with 6 bases between. The germline CDR1 and CDR2 sequences are LGHNA and YNFKEQ. The CDR3 extends over 13 amino acids. In DNA form, the CDR3 reads TGTGCCAGCAGCCAAGATCGGGTTTCACCCCTCCACTTT. It is translated as CASSQDRVSPLHF.

The chain recombines TRBV5-6 with TRBJ1-5, with D possibly being TRBD1 (6 bases). Germline lookup yields CDR1 SGHDT and CDR2 YYEEEE. CDR3 size: 14 residues. Trimming left V 4 bases short and J 3 bases short, with 11 bases between. The chain's CDR3 is CASSLQGYNQPQHF. Written as DNA, the CDR3 is TGTGCCAGCAGCCTACAGGGCTACAATCAGCCCCAGCATTTT.

This clone appeared once. The chain combines TRBV10-3 with TRBJ1-3; D not certain. The germline V gene has CDR1 ENHRY and CDR2 SYGVKD. Between the trimmed V and J ends, which lost 4 bases and 0 bases, there was a span of 13 bases. This CDR3 contains 16 residues. CDR3 sequence reads: CAISGLGHSSGNTIYF. In DNA form, the CDR3 reads TGTGCCATCAGTGGATTGGGTCACAGCTCTGGAAACACCATATATTTT.

This sequence joins TRBV29-1 and TRBJ1-2; D is unresolved. Trimming cost V 1 base and J 7 bases, with 10 bases left between them. CDR1 SQVTM and CDR2 ANQGSEA come from the germline V gene. The CDR3 totals 12 residues. CDR3 sequence reads: CSVEGLEVGYTF. In DNA, the CDR3 is TGCAGCGTTGAAGGGTTGGAGGTTGGCTACACCTTC.

The chain couples TRBV5-8 to TRBJ2-1; D is possibly TRBD1 (5 bases). The CDR3 runs 16 residues. Germline V gene lookup returns CDR1 SGHTS and CDR2 YDEGEE. The V and J ends lost 0 bases and 3 bases respectively, with 13 bases between them. CDR3 amino acids: CASSLAQGVGYNEQFF. As DNA, the CDR3 is TGTGCCAGCAGCTTGGCTCAGGGCGTGGGCTACAATGAGCAGTTCTTC.

The chain joins TRBV30 to TRBJ1-2; D is ambiguous. Germline V gene sequence: CDR1 GTSNPN, CDR2 SVGIG (reference sequence). The V end was cut by 4 bases, the J end by 1 base, with 4 bases between. CDR3 size: 11 residues. The CDR3 sequence: CAWTVNYGYTF. DNA for the CDR3: TGTGCCTGGACAGTTAACTATGGCTACACCTTC.

Of note for this clone: The junction shows a germline mismatch at one end, possibly a read error. This rearrangement joins TRBV7-7 to TRBJ2-1; no firm D call. In germline, CDR1 is SSHAT, CDR2 FNYEAQ (reference sequence). The CDR3 covers 13 residues. The CDR3 DNA is TGTGCTAGCAGCCCGACGTGGGCGAGTGAGCAGTTCTTC. It yields the protein CASSPTWASEQFF.